This T cell receptor (beta chain) was captured in a study of T cell responses to AZD1222 COVID-19 vaccine. This CDR3 is built from 10 residues. From germline, CDR1 is DFQATT and CDR2 SNEGSKA (reference sequence). The V and J ends lost 5 bases and 7 bases, in that order; junction bases with no gene match: 1. Sequenced by immunoSEQ multiplex PCR; TCRdb stores in-frame clones only, minus some. The sample includes 84,000 or so clones, 70% to 90% of them seen just once. The TCR was taken from an adult in good health. This chain joins TRBV20-1 and TRBJ2-7; TRBD1 agrees at 8 bases. The input for sequencing was peripheral blood, taken on day 0 of AZD1222 vaccination. This chain's CDR3 is CSARDREQYF. The CDR3 bases are TGCAGTGCTCGGGACAGGGAGCAGTACTTC.